The present TCR beta chain was sequenced within a study of breast tumors, draining lymph nodes, adjacent tissues. Notes on the study in general: Tumor T cell lymph node origin was a supported hypothesis, not proven. Compared with lymph nodes, tumors were less diverse; compared with nontumor tissue, more.

Via MiXCR, TCRdb re-called the multiplex PCR reads, giving one row per CDR3 protein. This table has some 110,000 distinct CDR3 sequences, around 30% appearing once. Breast cancer patients provided tissue from their axillary draining lymph nodes. This clonotype has a count of ten or more. Its target is unknown. Germline CDR1 and CDR2: DFQATT and SNEGSKA (reference sequence). Trimming removed 6 bases from V and 0 bases from J, with 14 bases in between. There are 15 residues in the CDR3. The sequenced sample consisted of axillary lymph node tissue. The chain is built from TRBV20-1 and TRBJ1-4; D gene unclear. The clonotype originates from a female donor with breast cancer. Some clones in this sample may be carry-over from other donors' samples. Here the CDR3 DNA reads TGCAGTGCAAATATGTTGGGTACAACTAATGAAAAACTGTTTTTT. As protein: CSANMLGTTNEKLFF.